This T cell receptor beta chain was retrieved from a study of cytomegalovirus exposure and HLA in healthy donors. It was with 60 Vbeta and 13 Jbeta primers that the PCR ran. TCRdb's copy holds only in-frame clones and misses some; the assay was immunoSEQ multiplex PCR. The sample holds some 200,000 clones, approximately 83% seen once. Trimming pared 3 bases from V and 2 bases from J, leaving 7 bases between. The CDR3 covers 13 residues. CDR1 and CDR2 (germline): MNHEY, SMNVEV (reference sequence). This sequence was found in a boy under 10 years old in good health and CMV-seronegative. The gene calls are TRBV27 and TRBJ1-1, with D unresolved. Sequencing was carried out using PBMCs. The CDR3 protein is CASSFSQNTEAFF. The CDR3 region has the DNA TGTGCCAGCAGTTTCTCACAAAACACTGAAGCTTTCTTT.